The present entry profiles one T cell receptor beta chain with its context. The data are from a study of CD8 T cells in Susac syndrome. Germline CDR1 and CDR2: SGHRS and YFSETQ. The length of the CDR3 is 17 residues. V lost 1 base to trimming and J lost 2 bases, with 17 bases between them. Included as multiple sclerosis controls were treatment-naive patients who had stable or active relapsing-remitting disease. The RNA input was 0.5 to 1 ug, and it was reverse transcribed with random hexamers. A multiplex approach, immunoSEQ multiplex PCR, amplified TCR beta CDR3 across 54 Vbeta and 13 Jbeta. TCRdb recomputed calls from the immunoSEQ multiplex PCR reads with MiXCR, one row per CDR3 protein. Found here are more than 200,000 distinct CDR3 sequences, about 94% of them singletons; the top ten hold around 0.067%.

This clonotype was obtained from a human donor with multiple sclerosis. The chain links TRBV5-1 to TRBJ2-3; D is unclear. The sample comprised CD4+ T cells from PBMCs. CDR3 in amino acids: CASSLSGDPINTDTQYF. CDR3 bases: TGCGCCAGCAGCTTGTCGGGTGACCCTATCAACACAGATACGCAGTATTTT.